The 11 T cell receptor beta chains reported below all come from one sample, sequenced in a study of blood T cell repertoires in COVID-19. Profiling relied on immunoSEQ multiplex PCR, and the TCRdb table lists in-frame clones only, not all of them. The sample comprises some 260,000 clones, about 88% of which are singletons, and 2.1% rests with the top ten. The sequenced material came from peripheral blood. All receptors come from a woman aged 40-49 years who had recovered from COVID-19.

The V call is TRBV27, the J call TRBJ1-2; 8 nucleotides agree with TRBD1. The V and J ends lost 6 bases and 6 bases, in that order; junction bases with no gene match: 15. The CDR3 is 16 residues long. Looked up from germline, CDR1 is MNHEY and CDR2 is SMNVEV (reference sequence). The CDR3: CASRGQGLSPRDGYTF. The CDR3, as DNA: TGTGCCAGCAGAGGACAGGGCCTCTCTCCTAGGGATGGCTACACCTTC.

The chain employs TRBV6-2 or TRBV6-3 and TRBJ1-5, with TRBD1 matching over 7 bases. The CDR3 totals 18 residues. Germline V CDR1 and CDR2: MNHEY, SVGEGT. With 0 bases clipped from V and 0 bases from J, the junction kept 8 bases outside the gene matches. The CDR3 region is CASSYSTGTAYSNQPQHF. CDR3 DNA: TGTGCCAGCAGTTACTCGACGGGGACAGCGTATAGCAATCAGCCCCAGCATTTT.

The table lists this clone with a count of one. This chain connects TRBV10-3 to TRBJ2-2; TRBD1 aligns across 9 bases. Germline CDR1 and CDR2: ENHRY and SYGVKD. The CDR3 consists of 16 residues. The trim removed 1 base at V and 7 bases at J, leaving 7 bases unmatched. The CDR3 reads CAISEWRTGVDGELFF. For the CDR3, the DNA is TGTGCCATCAGTGAGTGGAGGACAGGGGTCGACGGGGAGCTGTTTTTT.

V gene TRBV24-1 combines with J gene TRBJ2-1; TRBD2 matches at 9 bases. CDR3 length: 19 amino acids. V shed 6 bases and J 3 bases; nucleotides not matched to a gene: 17. Germline V gives CDR1 KGHDR, CDR2 SFDVKD. In DNA form, the CDR3 reads TGTGCCACCAGTAACAACCGGGACAGAGCGGGAGGTAGCTACAATGAGCAGTTCTTC. This gives the protein CATSNNRDRAGGSYNEQFF.

The chain couples TRBV4-2 to TRBJ2-7, with D possibly matching TRBD2 (6 bases). CDR1 and CDR2 from the germline V gene are LGHNA and YNFKEQ. V lost 2 bases and J 2 bases, leaving 13 bases between the germline ends. The CDR3 extends over 15 amino acids. DNA for the CDR3: TGTGCCAGCAGCCAAATCTCCGGGAGCCCCTACGAGCAGTACTTC. This gives the protein CASSQISGSPYEQYF.

The J gene is TRBJ2-7, the V gene TRBV6-5; 13 bases are a match to TRBD2. There are 16 residues in the CDR3. Trimming cost V 0 bases and J 7 bases; bases outside gene matches: 6. The germline CDR1 and CDR2 sequences are MNHEY and SVGAGI. CDR3 protein: CASSYSGLAGSREQYF. The CDR3 DNA is TGTGCCAGCAGTTACTCGGGACTAGCGGGGAGTCGGGAGCAGTACTTC.

The CDR3 sequence: CASSRRDSYNEQFF. The CDR3 DNA reads as TGTGCCAGCAGCAGACGGGACAGTTACAATGAGCAGTTCTTC. The gene calls are TRBV7-2 and TRBJ2-1, with 7 nucleotides matching TRBD1. There are 14 residues in the CDR3. The germline gives CDR1 SGHTA, CDR2 FQGNSA. V lost 5 bases and J lost 4; bases outside the gene matches: 5.

The genes are TRBV4-1 and TRBJ2-2; tentatively, D is TRBD1 (5 bases). V lost 0 bases and J 3 bases, leaving 14 bases between the germline ends. The CDR3 runs to 17 residues. The germline CDR1 and CDR2 sequences are MGHRA and YSYEKL. The CDR3 region is CASSQDRAGLYTGELFF. The CDR3 nucleotides are TGCGCCAGCAGCCAAGATAGGGCAGGGTTGTACACCGGGGAGCTGTTTTTT.

The chain employs TRBV27 and TRBJ2-2; possibly TRBD1 for D (6 bases). Looked up from germline, CDR1 is MNHEY and CDR2 is SMNVEV (reference sequence). Between the trimmed V and J ends, which lost 0 bases and 5 bases, there was a span of 19 bases. This CDR3 is built from 18 residues. The CDR3 nucleotides read TGTGCCAGCAGTTTATCTTCCCGGGGCAGGGGATTAACCGGGGAGCTGTTTTTT. Protein sequence: CASSLSSRGRGLTGELFF.

The rearrangement links TRBV30 to TRBJ1-2; D unresolved. The V end lost 2 bases, the J end lost 5 bases, and 12 bases lay between the germline ends. The CDR3 loop spans 13 amino acids. Germline CDR1 and CDR2: GTSNPN and SVGIG (reference sequence). In DNA, the CDR3 is TGTGCCTGGAGTACCCGAATCGGGTATGGCTACACCTTC. Residues: CAWSTRIGYGYTF. Drawing the rest from reference TRBV30 and TRBJ1-2, the complete variable domain is SQTIHQWPATLVQPVGSPLSLECTVEGTSNPNLYWYRQAAGRGLQLLFYSVGIGQISSEVPQNLSASRPQDRQFILSSKKLLLSDSGFYLCAWSTRIGYGYTFGSGTRLTVV.

This rearrangement joins TRBV10-3 to TRBJ2-3; 14 bases fit TRBD2. The CDR3 runs to 14 residues. J lost 6 bases, V lost 4 bases, and 0 bases had no gene match. The germline V gene encodes CDR1 ENHRY and CDR2 SYGVKD. CDR3 residues: CAISGTSGGDTQYF. CDR3 nucleotide sequence: TGTGCCATCAGTGGGACTAGCGGGGGGGATACGCAGTATTTT.